This TCR beta chain was sequenced during a study of identical twins. Study-level results: Among beta out-of-frame sequences, excess sharing between twins appeared weaker. With abundant cord blood beta clonotypes, insertions were fewer; memory repertoires showed no such pattern. Findings depended on cross-sectional statistics rather than tracking the same donors.

J was trimmed by 0 bases and V by 2 bases; bases with no gene match: 6. The CDR3 is 17 residues long. Via MiXCR, TCRdb re-called the 5' RACE reads, giving one row per CDR3 protein. The profile shows some 1,700,000 distinct CDR3 sequences, less than 35% of them singletons. As regards this clonotype: Its antigen is unidentified.

This receptor was obtained from a newborn girl in good health. The sample comprised cord blood. The V and J genes are TRBV12-3 or TRBV12-4 and TRBJ2-3; 9 nucleotides agree with TRBD2. CDR3 sequence: CASSLTLAGRSTDTQYF. CDR3 in DNA: TGTGCCAGCAGTTTAACCCTAGCGGGACGAAGCACAGATACGCAGTATTTT.